Below are 9 T cell receptor beta chains sequenced from a single sample in a study of cytomegalovirus exposure and HLA in healthy donors (dated by TCRdb to the late 2010s). Library preparation used the immunoSEQ multiplex PCR assay. The multiplex PCR relied on a mix of 60 forward primers for TCR Vbeta segments and 13 reverse primers for TCR Jbeta segments. The source is immuneACCESS, and TCRdb retained only in-frame sequences with V and J called. Part of the clones is not carried over; for the studies checked, unresolved V genes explain less than half of this, and the remainder is unexplained. This sample holds about 150,000 clones; 70% to 90% were observed only once. 5.6% of the sample is in the top ten clones. The specimen sequenced was PBMCs. The source of these receptors is a woman aged 40 to 50 in good health and CMV-seropositive.

V gene TRBV30 combines with J gene TRBJ2-1; 7 bases are a match to TRBD2. CDR1 is GTSNPN, CDR2 SVGIG, per germline (reference sequence). Trimming took 6 bases from V and 3 from J; bases not matched to a gene: 8. The CDR3 extends over 14 amino acids. For the CDR3, the DNA is TGTGCCTGTGACTCCGGGACTATCTACAATGAGCAGTTCTTC. This sequence encodes CACDSGTIYNEQFF.

This chain uses TRBV7-9 with TRBJ2-7; weak D call: TRBD1 (5 bases). CDR1 is SEHNR, CDR2 FQNEAQ, per germline (reference sequence). Trimming left V 2 bases short and J 3 bases short, with 11 bases between. This CDR3 comprises 14 residues. The chain's CDR3 is CASSLLATVYEQYF. CDR3 bases: TGTGCCAGCAGCTTATTGGCGACAGTCTACGAGCAGTACTTC.

This clone turned up a few times. The rearrangement links TRBV19 to TRBJ2-3; 14 bases fit TRBD2. The trim removed 5 bases at V and 4 bases at J, leaving 17 bases unmatched. The CDR3 contains 20 residues. Germline CDR1 and CDR2: LNHDA and SQIVND (reference sequence). In DNA, the CDR3 is TGTGCCAGTAGTTTTCCCGCTCATGGGACTAGCGGGAGTAGCGCAGATACGCAGTATTTT. Encoded protein: CASSFPAHGTSGSSADTQYF.

The CDR3 sequence is CASSLQINQPQHF. For the CDR3, the DNA is TGTGCCAGCAGCTTGCAGATCAATCAGCCCCAGCATTTT. This chain links TRBV7-2 with TRBJ1-5; no reliable D call. Germline CDR1 SGHTA, CDR2 FQGNSA. With 3 bases removed from V and 3 bases from J, the gap between germline ends came to 6 bases. The CDR3 has 13 residues.

The table lists this clone with a count of one. CDR3 loop: CASSQGTSGPNEQFF. The CDR3 DNA sequence: TGTGCCAGCAGTCAGGGGACTAGCGGGCCCAATGAGCAGTTCTTC. The genes are TRBV6-5 and TRBJ2-1; TRBD2 matches at 12 bases. The CDR3 sequence is 15 residues long. V gave up 5 bases and J gave up 6 bases; unmatched junction bases: 5. The germline V gene has CDR1 MNHEY and CDR2 SVGAGI.

In the case of this clone: Other DNA sequences of this sample code for an identical CDR3. The chain links TRBV29-1 to TRBJ2-5; 10 bases align to TRBD2. From germline, CDR1 is SQVTM and CDR2 ANQGSEA. The CDR3 spans 12 residues. V lost 4 bases and J lost 4; bases outside the gene matches: 0. The CDR3: CSVGLAGETQYF. DNA for the CDR3: TGCAGCGTTGGACTAGCGGGAGAGACCCAGTACTTC. The variable domain in full, completed from reference TRBV29-1 and TRBJ2-5, reads SAVISQKPSRDICQRGTSLTIQCQVDSQVTMMFWYRQQPGQSLTLIATANQGSEATYESGFVIDKFPISRPNLTFSTLTVSNMSPEDSSIYLCSVGLAGETQYFGPGTRLLVL.

This chain joins TRBV5-1 and TRBJ2-5; possible D gene TRBD1, 6 bases. This CDR3 is 15 amino acids long. V lost 0 bases and J lost 1, with 10 bases in between. CDR1 SGHRS and CDR2 YFSETQ come from the germline V gene. Written as DNA, the CDR3 is TGCGCCAGCAGCTTGGCGGGACAATCCCAAGAGACCCAGTACTTC. As protein: CASSLAGQSQETQYF.

The DNA for the CDR3 is TGTGCCAGCAGTCCGAAGACAGGCCGTGGGAACACTGAAGCTTTCTTT. It codes for CASSPKTGRGNTEAFF. The V call is TRBV27, the J call TRBJ1-1, with a weak D call TRBD1 (6 bases). The germline CDR1 and CDR2 sequences are MNHEY and SMNVEV (reference sequence). This CDR3 contains 16 residues. Trimming removed 5 bases from V and 1 base from J, with 17 bases in between.

The CDR3 nucleotides read TGTGCCAGCACACGACCCGGGGGTGGCTACACCTTC. Residues: CASTRPGGGYTF. This rearrangement joins TRBV11-3 to TRBJ1-2; perhaps TRBD1 as D (5 bases). The CDR3 length is 12 residues. V was cut by 7 bases and J by 7 bases, with 13 bases left in between. CDR1 and CDR2 (germline): SGHNT, YENEEA.